A selection of T cell receptor beta chains follows, all from one sample in a study of blood T cell repertoires in COVID-19. TCRdb's copy holds only in-frame clones and misses some; the assay was immunoSEQ multiplex PCR. This table holds about 320,000 clones, roughly 86% found once. Input material: peripheral blood. The source of these receptors is a woman between 45 and 60 years old with acute or convalescent COVID-19. Each CDR3 is given with its conserved first and last residue. D genes are given only for firm matches. Part of the rows lack a size; the others show once, few, many or a class for expanded clones.

V: TRBV14
size: -
D: TRBD1
J: TRBJ2-7
DNA: TGTGCCAGCAGCCGGGACAGGTGGAACGAGCAGTACTTC
CDR3: CASSRDRWNEQYF

V: TRBV3-1/TRBV3-2
size: -
D: TRBD2
J: TRBJ2-1
DNA: TGTGCCAGCACGGGAAGTCTAGCGGGAGGTTTCTATGAGCAGTTCTTC
CDR3: CASTGSLAGGFYEQFF

V: TRBV7-9
size: -
D: -
J: TRBJ2-3
DNA: TGTGCCAGCAGCTTACAACGCGGGACTAGCACAGATACGCAGTATTTT
CDR3: CASSLQRGTSTDTQYF

V: TRBV13
size: -
D: -
J: TRBJ1-1
DNA: TGTGCCAGCAGCAATTCCGGGACTATGAACACTGAAGCTTTCTTT
CDR3: CASSNSGTMNTEAFF

V: TRBV5-6
size: -
D: -
J: TRBJ2-7
DNA: TGTGCCAGCAGCCTACTAGATTACGAGCAGTACTTC
CDR3: CASSLLDYEQYF

V: TRBV11-2
size: -
D: TRBD2
J: TRBJ2-1
DNA: TGTGCCAGCAGCTTAGTCGAGACTAGCGGATACAATGAGCAGTTCTTC
CDR3: CASSLVETSGYNEQFF

V: TRBV5-8
size: -
D: TRBD1
J: TRBJ2-1
DNA: TGTGCCAGCAGCTTGGGGTGGGGACAGGGGGCGAATGAGCAGTTCTTC
CDR3: CASSLGWGQGANEQFF

V: TRBV5-6
size: -
D: TRBD1
J: TRBJ1-3
DNA: TGTGCCAGCAGCACGGGGACAGGGGGTGGAAACACCATATATTTT
CDR3: CASSTGTGGGNTIYF

V: TRBV11-1
size: -
D: TRBD1
J: TRBJ1-1
DNA: TGTGCCAGCAGCTACCGACAGGGCACTGAAGCTTTCTTT
CDR3: CASSYRQGTEAFF

V: TRBV18
size: -
D: -
J: TRBJ2-7
DNA: TGTGCCAGCTCACCAAATTCGGCCTCGGGTCACGAGCAGTACTTC
CDR3: CASSPNSASGHEQYF

V: TRBV7-6
size: -
D: -
J: TRBJ2-2
DNA: TGTGCCAGCAGCTTAAGGCCTAGCGGAGGGGGGCGCACCGGGGAGCTGTTTTTT
CDR3: CASSLRPSGGGRTGELFF

V: TRBV5-1
size: -
D: TRBD2
J: TRBJ2-6
DNA: TGCGCCAGCTTTCCGACTAGCGGGGCTAGCTCTGGGGCCAACGTCCTGACTTTC
CDR3: CASFPTSGASSGANVLTF

V: TRBV30
size: -
D: TRBD2
J: TRBJ2-5
DNA: TGTGCCTGGGGGGCTAGCGGGAGGGAGGGACAGTACTTC
CDR3: CAWGASGREGQYF

V: TRBV18
size: -
D: -
J: TRBJ1-1
DNA: TGTGCCAGCTCACCTCAGGAGGGGAGGGCTTTCTTT
CDR3: CASSPQEGRAFF

V: TRBV2
size: -
D: TRBD1
J: TRBJ2-5
DNA: TGTGCCAGCATTAGGGGGCAGGGGGAGACCCAGTACTTC
CDR3: CASIRGQGETQYF

V: TRBV18
size: -
D: -
J: TRBJ2-3
DNA: TGTGCCAGCTCACCCCAGAACGGGTTAGTTAATACGCAGTATTTT
CDR3: CASSPQNGLVNTQYF

V: TRBV6-1
size: once
D: -
J: TRBJ2-2
DNA: TGTGCCAGCAGTGTTAATAGGGGATTGTACACCGGGGAGCTGTTTTTT
CDR3: CASSVNRGLYTGELFF

V: TRBV19
size: -
D: TRBD1
J: TRBJ1-1
DNA: TGTGCCAGCAATAACAGGGGGTATAGTGACACTGAAGCTTTCTTT
CDR3: CASNNRGYSDTEAFF

V: TRBV12-3/TRBV12-4
size: -
D: -
J: TRBJ1-2
DNA: TGTGCCAGCAGGCGAGACTATGGCTACACCTTC
CDR3: CASRRDYGYTF

V: TRBV6-5
size: -
D: TRBD1
J: TRBJ1-2
DNA: TGTGCCAGCAGGGGACAGGGAGGCTATGGCTACACCTTC
CDR3: CASRGQGGYGYTF

V: TRBV27
size: -
D: TRBD1
J: TRBJ2-1
DNA: TGTGCCAGCAGTTTGGACAGGGGTTATTGGAATGAGCAGTTCTTC
CDR3: CASSLDRGYWNEQFF

V: TRBV30
size: -
D: TRBD1
J: TRBJ1-6
DNA: TGTGCCGCAGAACAGGGGGTTAATTTTTCACCCCTCCACTTT
CDR3: CAAEQGVNFSPLHF

V: TRBV2
size: once
D: TRBD1
J: TRBJ2-2
DNA: TGTGCCAGCATGCTCACTTCTGGGACAGGGGGGACCGGGGAGCTGTTTTTT
CDR3: CASMLTSGTGGTGELFF

V: TRBV5-1
size: -
D: TRBD1
J: TRBJ2-7
DNA: TGCGCCAGCAGCCCCAGGCCCGGGACAGGGGGTTTGTCCTACGAGCAGTACTTC
CDR3: CASSPRPGTGGLSYEQYF

V: TRBV4-3
size: -
D: -
J: TRBJ1-5
DNA: TGCGCCAGCAGCCAAGACAGAAATCAGCCCCAGCATTTT
CDR3: CASSQDRNQPQHF

V: TRBV24-1
size: -
D: -
J: TRBJ2-5
DNA: TGTGCCACCAGTGATTTGGGCGGAGGGGAAGAGACCCAGTACTTC
CDR3: CATSDLGGGEETQYF

V: TRBV9
size: -
D: -
J: TRBJ1-4
DNA: TGTGCCAGCAGCGTAGAAATTGACTTCTCGGGAAAACTGTTTTTT
CDR3: CASSVEIDFSGKLFF

V: TRBV27
size: -
D: -
J: TRBJ1-4
DNA: TGTGCCAGCAGTTTGCGGGCGGGGTTTAATGAAAAACTGTTTTTT
CDR3: CASSLRAGFNEKLFF

V: TRBV20-1
size: -
D: -
J: TRBJ2-7
DNA: TGCAGTGCTAGTCTCCCCGGCGGGCGAAGCTCCTACGAGCAGTACTTC
CDR3: CSASLPGGRSSYEQYF

V: TRBV7-2
size: -
D: TRBD2
J: TRBJ2-7
DNA: TGTGCCAGCAGCTGGAAGGGACTAGCACCCACCTACGAGCAGTACTTC
CDR3: CASSWKGLAPTYEQYF

V: TRBV9
size: -
D: TRBD1
J: TRBJ2-2
DNA: TGTGCCAGCAGCGTAAGGACAGGGAACACCGGGGAGCTGTTTTTT
CDR3: CASSVRTGNTGELFF

V: TRBV19
size: -
D: -
J: TRBJ1-2
DNA: TGTGCCAGCTCTTGGGGCAAAAATAACTATGGCTACACCTTC
CDR3: CASSWGKNNYGYTF

V: TRBV19
size: -
D: -
J: TRBJ2-3
DNA: TGTGCCAGTAGCAGTCGTGGGAGTCCAACAGATACGCAGTATTTT
CDR3: CASSSRGSPTDTQYF

V: TRBV7-2
size: -
D: -
J: TRBJ1-2
DNA: TGTGCCAGCAGCTCCGGACAGAACTATGGCTACACCTTC
CDR3: CASSSGQNYGYTF

V: TRBV6-2/TRBV6-3
size: -
D: -
J: TRBJ1-6
DNA: TGTGCCAGCAGTTACTACAGCATTCGACCCCTCCACTTT
CDR3: CASSYYSIRPLHF

V: TRBV11-1
size: -
D: -
J: TRBJ2-6
DNA: TGTGCCAGCAGCTGGAGCTCTGGGGCCAACGTCCTGACTTTC
CDR3: CASSWSSGANVLTF

V: TRBV7-3
size: -
D: -
J: TRBJ2-7
DNA: TGTGCCAGCAGCTTAATAACGGGCGCGGGCTACGAGCAGTACTTC
CDR3: CASSLITGAGYEQYF

V: TRBV5-1
size: few
D: TRBD1
J: TRBJ2-3
DNA: TGCGCCAGCAGCTTGGGCGACAGGGCTAGCACAGATACGCAGTATTTT
CDR3: CASSLGDRASTDTQYF

V: TRBV9
size: -
D: TRBD2
J: TRBJ2-1
DNA: TGTGCCAGCAGCGTAGATATGGGACTAGCGGGAGGAGGGTACAATGAGCAGTTCTTC
CDR3: CASSVDMGLAGGGYNEQFF

V: TRBV3-1/TRBV3-2
size: -
D: TRBD2
J: TRBJ2-2
DNA: TGTGCCAGCAGCCATGCGGGAGGGCCGGGCACCGGGGAGCTGTTTTTT
CDR3: CASSHAGGPGTGELFF

V: TRBV10-2
size: -
D: TRBD1
J: TRBJ1-2
DNA: TGCGCCAGCAGTGAAGGGGGCGCCCACTATGGCTACACCTTC
CDR3: CASSEGGAHYGYTF

V: TRBV10-3
size: once
D: TRBD2
J: TRBJ2-7
DNA: TGTGCCATCAGTGACCCTGGGGGACTAGCGGGATTCTACGAGCAGTACTTC
CDR3: CAISDPGGLAGFYEQYF

V: TRBV3-1/TRBV3-2
size: -
D: TRBD1
J: TRBJ1-3
DNA: TGTGCCAGCAGCCAACACCGGGACAGGATCTCTGGAAACACCATATATTTT
CDR3: CASSQHRDRISGNTIYF

V: TRBV7-2
size: -
D: -
J: TRBJ1-2
DNA: TGTGCCAGCAGCTCACTACAGGGTCGCTATGGCTACACCTTC
CDR3: CASSSLQGRYGYTF

V: TRBV5-6
size: -
D: TRBD2
J: TRBJ2-5
DNA: TGTGCCAGCAGCTTTAGGTCCGCGGGGGAGGAAGAGACCCAGTACTTC
CDR3: CASSFRSAGEEETQYF

V: TRBV7-8
size: -
D: -
J: TRBJ2-7
DNA: TGTGCCAGCAGCGGGGAAGTGGGGCGGACCTACGAGCAGTACTTC
CDR3: CASSGEVGRTYEQYF

V: TRBV7-3
size: -
D: -
J: TRBJ2-5
DNA: TGTGCCAGCAGCTTCCCCTACTTCACCAGGAAAGAGACCCAGTACTTC
CDR3: CASSFPYFTRKETQYF

V: TRBV6-6
size: -
D: -
J: TRBJ1-4
DNA: TGTGCCAGCAGGACAGCTACAACTAATGAAAAACTGTTTTTT
CDR3: CASRTATTNEKLFF

V: TRBV9
size: -
D: -
J: TRBJ2-1
DNA: TGTGCCAGCAGCGTAGCTGGGGCGAACCACTACAATGAGCAGTTCTTC
CDR3: CASSVAGANHYNEQFF

V: TRBV28
size: -
D: TRBD2
J: TRBJ2-3
DNA: TGTGCCAGCAGTTCCTTCCTGGGACTAGCGACCCGAAGTGATACGCAGTATTTT
CDR3: CASSSFLGLATRSDTQYF

V: TRBV19
size: -
D: TRBD1
J: TRBJ1-5
DNA: TGTGCCAGTAGTATAGATCCCGGACAGGGGGTCGAATTTAGCAATCAGCCCCAGCATTTT
CDR3: CASSIDPGQGVEFSNQPQHF

V: TRBV28
size: -
D: -
J: TRBJ1-2
DNA: TGTGCCAGCAGTTCCCGGGATGGCTATGGCTACACCTTC
CDR3: CASSSRDGYGYTF

V: TRBV4-2
size: -
D: TRBD2
J: TRBJ2-1
DNA: TGTGCCAGCAGCCCTGAGCTAGCGGGAGTGGACTCCTACAATGAGCAGTTCTTC
CDR3: CASSPELAGVDSYNEQFF

V: TRBV28
size: -
D: TRBD1
J: TRBJ1-5
DNA: TGTGCCAGCAGTTCCCGACAGGGGGTTAGAAATCAGCCCCAGCATTTT
CDR3: CASSSRQGVRNQPQHF

V: TRBV10-3
size: -
D: TRBD2
J: TRBJ2-1
DNA: TGTGCCATCAGTGAGGAACCACTAGCGAACAATGAGCAGTTCTTC
CDR3: CAISEEPLANNEQFF